The sequence of this TCR beta chain was determined in a study of T cell responses to AZD1222 COVID-19 vaccine. Clones were read by immunoSEQ multiplex PCR, and TCRdb kept only the in-frame ones, dropping some. The table has approximately 170,000 clones, 91% seen once; the top ten hold around 4.4%. The CDR3 runs 15 residues. CDR1 LGHNA and CDR2 YSLEER come from the germline V gene. Trimming removed 3 bases at V and 0 bases at J, with 9 bases between. Study-level results: Repertoire samples came only from after the peak T cell response. Donors in the cohort were predominantly white British and more often female, and clonal diversity was possibly underestimated. Distributed over spike, vaccine-associated CD4 TCRs predominated at 160-218 and 743-854. Close to half of spike-specific TCRs reportedly recognize unmutated variant regions.

As for this clone: The antigen is not known.

The input for sequencing was peripheral blood, taken on day 0 of AZD1222 vaccination. The rearrangement links TRBV4-3 to TRBJ2-4, with D hard to call. This clonotype originated in an adult in good health. In DNA, the CDR3 is TGCGCCAGCAGCCAGGTTTACTTAGCCAAAAACATTCAGTACTTC. It specifies CASSQVYLAKNIQYF.